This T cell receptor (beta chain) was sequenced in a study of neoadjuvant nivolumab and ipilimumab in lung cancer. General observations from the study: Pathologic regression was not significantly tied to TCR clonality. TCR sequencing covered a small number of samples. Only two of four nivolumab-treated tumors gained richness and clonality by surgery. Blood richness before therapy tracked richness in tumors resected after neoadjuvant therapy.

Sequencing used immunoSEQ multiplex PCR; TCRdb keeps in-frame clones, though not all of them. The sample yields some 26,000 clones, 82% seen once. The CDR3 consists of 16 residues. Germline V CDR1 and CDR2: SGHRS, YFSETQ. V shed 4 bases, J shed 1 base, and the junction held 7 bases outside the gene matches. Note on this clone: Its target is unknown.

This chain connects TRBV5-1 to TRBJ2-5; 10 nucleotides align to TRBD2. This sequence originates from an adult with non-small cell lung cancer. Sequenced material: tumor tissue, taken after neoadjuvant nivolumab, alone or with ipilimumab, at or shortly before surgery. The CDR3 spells CASSTGLAPSQETQYF. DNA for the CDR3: TGCGCCAGCAGCACGGGACTAGCGCCTTCCCAAGAGACCCAGTACTTC.